This record covers a single TCR beta chain. What antigen it recognizes has not been identified. No clone much larger than this one lies a single base away; base qualities are absent. This entry is derived from a study of cytomegalovirus exposure and HLA in healthy donors listed by TCRdb under 2017. Study-level background: An earlier analysis of fewer than 750 of the donors reported about 280 Gb of sequence data and approximately 120 million unique TCR beta sequences obtained from about 180 million T cells. In an earlier analysis of a few hundred of the donors, high-throughput TCR beta sequencing was used to judge whether each TCR beta V gene segment behaved as functional or pseudogenic. In addition to the first cohort of around 670 subjects, a separate validation cohort of 120 different subjects was used. Donor age, sex, ethnicity and CMV serostatus were collected together with the repertoire data. Roughly 5 DR-DQ haplotypes were treated as single units for association and clustering because of strong linkage in the cohort. Every discovery cohort repertoire had been produced on one sequencing platform. Among over 350 genotyped donors of the cohort, an average of approximately 250,000 unique TCR beta nucleotide sequences were sequenced per donor, roughly 20% of them non-productive. The aim of the study was to test whether cataloging public T cell receptors could identify signatures of past pathogen exposure. A later analysis re-examined previously published TCR beta repertoires from around 670 donors and added high-resolution HLA genotyping to investigate patterns of TCR occurrence. Using immunosequencing, the study profiled T cell repertoires from fewer than 850 subjects and related those repertoires to cytomegalovirus serostatus. A later genetic analysis took genome-wide SNP genotypes for about 65% of the 666 donors and used that subset as a discovery cohort. HLA typing covered class I and class II loci at four-digit resolution. An early release that covered roughly 600 HLA-typed donors contained 250 to 350 gigabases of sequencing data and 75 million to 100 million unique TCR sequences. To predict cytomegalovirus infection status, the study combined high-throughput TCR immunosequencing, statistical association of individual TCRs with disease status, and machine learning. The number of typed donors differed by locus: about 620-640 for A, B, C, DRB1 and DQB1; 500 to 550 for DQA1; 600 to 610 for DPA1; and roughly 470 for DPB1. In the later analysis, no new phenotypic data were used to find candidate immune exposures; instead, reliance was placed on TCR beta sequences and their occurrence across donors. Of the approximately 400 genotyped donors, approximately 83% fell in the genetic ancestry cluster associated with self-reported Caucasian donors. What the research found in general, with its limitations: According to a later analysis, most CMV-associated TCR beta chains appeared to be HLA-restricted, and the HLA associations seemed to be driven largely by CMV exposure. At a false discovery rate of 0.05, a later analysis linked roughly 17,000 TCR beta sequences to specific HLA alleles. Because counts were too low, fewer than 20 rarely observed V segments, including chromosome 9 orphons, were excluded from the earlier analysis of around 590 of the donors. Linkage disequilibrium might explain the correlated functional status among segregating V segments, but an unknown experimental factor could not be ruled out. Because some donors lacked HLA typing at each locus, the association tests relied only on the typed subset. In an earlier analysis of 587 of the donors, most TCR beta V segments appeared in productive rearrangements about 87% or about 30% of the time, broadly matching IMGT annotations. Immune exposure information for the cohort was limited to CMV serostatus. In the study, about 150 TCR beta chains were listed as associated with cytomegalovirus. According to a later genetic analysis, donors in an Asian-associated ancestry cluster had fewer N-insertions in productive TCRs than the approximately 610-donor mean. When HLA alleles, especially DR and DQ, strongly co-occurred, TCR associations were difficult to assign to individual alleles. A further reported finding was that TCR beta sequences accurately predicted the HLA-A and HLA-B alleles for most subjects in the first cohort. Compared with equally common non-associated chains, HLA-associated TCR beta chains in a later analysis were more clonally expanded and had lower generation probabilities. In a later analysis, TCR association rates were found to vary across HLA loci, with the most associated TCRs seen for DRB1 alleles and the fewest for HLA-C alleles. Three of the identified cytomegalovirus-associated TCR beta chains were confirmed in vitro to be specific for cytomegalovirus antigens. Across donors, most TCR sequences were observed very rarely, whereas some public TCRs were present in many individuals. A later analysis reported that several top co-occurrence clusters appeared linked to parvovirus B19, influenza, CMV and Epstein-Barr virus. Only TCR beta chains were sequenced in this cohort, and the absence of alpha or paired-chain data limited detectable features. V-gene and J-gene trimming of TCR beta chains was associated with a missense DCLRE1C variant in a later genetic analysis, and the association was replicated in an independent cohort. It was suggested by the authors that the approach could potentially be generalized to other disease states and immunological phenotypes. Presence/absence analyses assumed roughly uniform sequencing depth across donors, an assumption that may not hold. The sequencing pipeline was judged likely to have produced a cluster of highly shared sequence variants as a technical artifact. In both the original and validation cohorts, the classifier was reported to diagnose cytomegalovirus status with high specificity and sensitivity. Because the 87-base-pair reads could not distinguish some IMGT-functional V segments, including TRBV6-2 and TRBV6-3, those segments were excluded.

The cohort was made up of approximately 700 healthy bone marrow donors. At the time of sampling, every cohort member was nominally healthy, though immune exposures that went unrecorded were likely present. The donor was CMV seropositive and was included in the group of 250 to 300 seropositive cohort members. A peripheral blood sample was collected from each donor, and TCR beta sequencing was performed on peripheral blood mononuclear cells. The Qiagen DNeasy Blood Extraction Kit was used to extract genomic DNA from the blood cell samples. V is clipped by 4 bases and J by 4 bases, and the sequence between their germline boundaries is 5 bases long. The CDR3 sequence holds 12 residues, the cysteine and phenylalanine included. The read is trimmed to its CDR3 DNA, 36 bases read in frame from base 1. CDR1 and CDR2, looked up from the germline V gene, are MDHEN and SYDVKM. The library was made by the immunoSEQ multiplex PCR assay. For the multiplex PCR, a mixture combining 60 forward primers for TCR Vbeta segments and 13 reverse primers for TCR Jbeta segments was used. A multiplex PCR assay on genomic DNA amplified the CDR3 region of rearranged TCR beta genes. Amplified TCR beta libraries were sequenced as 87-base-pair reads on the Illumina HiSeq System. Per the authors' processing: A later analysis tallied roughly 78 million unique TCR beta chains across the 700 or so repertoires, and some 12 million of those chains were shared by two or more donors. Raw reads were error-corrected and collapsed into unique sequences with a nearest-neighbor algorithm that merged closely related sequences to remove PCR and sequencing errors. V, D and J gene segments were assigned by aligning CDR3 sequences to IMGT reference sequences. For a sequence to be retained, a match of at least six nucleotides to both a V gene segment and a J gene segment was required. A rearrangement counted as productive if the CDR3 had no stop codons and remained in frame with V and J, and every other rearrangement counted as non-productive. Following IMGT convention, CDR3 was defined as the stretch from the second conserved V-encoded cysteine to the conserved J-encoded phenylalanine. In an earlier analysis of more than 550 of the donors, sequences lacking an unambiguous match to a single V gene segment were excluded. In an earlier analysis of 587 of the donors, V segments were called functional above 56.7% productive rearrangements and were called segregating when the between-donor standard deviation exceeded 5%. A statistical classification framework was built for diagnosing cytomegalovirus status from the catalog of TCR beta chain sequences. In a later analysis, V and J genes were assigned by comparing TCR nucleotide sequences against IMGT/GENE-DB human TR gene sequences. A later analysis assigned CDR3 sequences and most-parsimonious VDJ recombination scenarios with the TCRdist pipeline. A later analysis defined each TCR beta chain by its CDR3 amino acid sequence plus V-gene family, and excluded reads lacking a unique V-gene family. In a later analysis, several hundred highly shared, low-generation-probability nucleotide sequences were removed to address suspected cross-contamination and a sequencing artifact. In a later analysis, a clonal expansion index for each public chain was calculated from normalized within-repertoire ranks of inferred template counts. A later analysis computed generation probabilities with a VDJ recombination model fitted to out-of-frame rearrangements, and checked the results against IGoR. In a later analysis, hypergeometric tests were used to score TCR-TCR, TCR-HLA and TCR-CMV co-occurrence, with a repertoire-size bias correction applied to TCR pairs. In a later analysis, false discovery rates were estimated by permuting HLA or CMV assignments 20 times. In a later analysis, co-occurring TCRs were grouped using DBSCAN, and TCRdist sequence similarity was added for clustering within HLA-allele-positive subsets. For co-occurrence clustering, repertoires with fewer than 30,000 or more than 120,000 public chains were excluded, along with five repertoires with anomalous nucleotide sharing. TCRdb re-hosts the immuneACCESS table, in-frame sequences only. Its copies lack some clones; in the studies checked, an unresolved V gene accounts for under half of them, and the cause for the rest is not known. V and J calls and clone size are copied from that table; D and trimming were computed from the DNA. The sample table contains 93,000 or so clones; only one count was recorded for roughly three quarters of them. The ten biggest clones cover about a tenth of the sample.

The chain is made from TRBV28 and TRBJ1-3; the D gene is not confidently resolved. Sequencing input: PBMCs. This sequence originates from a woman between 18 and 29 years old in good health and CMV-seropositive. The CDR3 protein: CASSSPGNTIYF. The DNA reads TGTGCCAGCAGTTCCCCAGGAAACACCATATATTTT.